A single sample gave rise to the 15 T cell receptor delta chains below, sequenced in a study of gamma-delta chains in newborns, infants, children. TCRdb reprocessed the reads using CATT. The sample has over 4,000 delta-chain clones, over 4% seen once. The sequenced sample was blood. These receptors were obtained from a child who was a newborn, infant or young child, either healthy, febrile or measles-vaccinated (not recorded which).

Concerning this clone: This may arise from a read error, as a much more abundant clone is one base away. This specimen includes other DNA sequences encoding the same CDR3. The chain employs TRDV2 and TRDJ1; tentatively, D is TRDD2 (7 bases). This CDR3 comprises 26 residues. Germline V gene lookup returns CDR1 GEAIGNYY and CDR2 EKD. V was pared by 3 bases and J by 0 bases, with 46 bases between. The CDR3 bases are TGTGCCTGTGACCCCATCGGGATTCCTACGCACGTACTAGGGGATCGTCCTACACTCCACACCGATAAACTCATCTTT. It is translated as CACDPIGIPTHVLGDRPTLHTDKLIF.

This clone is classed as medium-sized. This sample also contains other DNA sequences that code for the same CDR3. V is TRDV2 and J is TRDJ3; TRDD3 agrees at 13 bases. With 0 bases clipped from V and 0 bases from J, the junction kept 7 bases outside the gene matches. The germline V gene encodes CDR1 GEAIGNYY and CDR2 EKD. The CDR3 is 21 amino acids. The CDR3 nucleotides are TGTGCCTGTGACACCGTACTGGGGGATACGCCGAGCTCCTGGGACACCCGACAGATGTTTTTC. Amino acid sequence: CACDTVLGDTPSSWDTRQMFF.

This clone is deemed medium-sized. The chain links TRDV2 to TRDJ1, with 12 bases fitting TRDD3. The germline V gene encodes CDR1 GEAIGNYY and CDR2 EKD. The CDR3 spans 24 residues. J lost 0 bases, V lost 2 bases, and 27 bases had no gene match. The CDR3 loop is CACDRVPMQGSAWGIRGDTDKLIF. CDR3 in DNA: TGTGCCTGTGACAGAGTACCAATGCAAGGATCGGCCTGGGGGATACGCGGAGACACCGATAAACTCATCTTT.

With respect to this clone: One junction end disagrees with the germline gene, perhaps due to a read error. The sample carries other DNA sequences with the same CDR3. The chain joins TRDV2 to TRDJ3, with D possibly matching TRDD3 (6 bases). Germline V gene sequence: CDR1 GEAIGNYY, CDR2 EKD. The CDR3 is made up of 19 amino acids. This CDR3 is CACDTVGDSSSWDTRQMFF. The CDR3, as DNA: TGTGCCTGTGACACCGTTGGGGATTCCTCCTCCTGGGACACCCGACAGATGTTCTTC.

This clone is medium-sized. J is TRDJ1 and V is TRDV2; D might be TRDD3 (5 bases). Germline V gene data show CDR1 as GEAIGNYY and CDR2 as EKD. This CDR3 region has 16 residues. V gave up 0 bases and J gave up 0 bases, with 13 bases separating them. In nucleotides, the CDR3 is TGTGCCTGTGACACCGTTGGAGCCTGGGACACCGATAAACTCATCTTT. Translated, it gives CACDTVGAWDTDKLIF.

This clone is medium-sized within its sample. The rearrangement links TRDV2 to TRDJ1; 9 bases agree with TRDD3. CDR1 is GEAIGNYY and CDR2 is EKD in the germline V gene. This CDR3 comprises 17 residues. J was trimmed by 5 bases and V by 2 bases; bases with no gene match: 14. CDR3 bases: TGTGCCTGTGACAGGATGGAAGGGGGATACCCTTCGGATAAACTCATCTTT. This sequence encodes CACDRMEGGYPSDKLIF.

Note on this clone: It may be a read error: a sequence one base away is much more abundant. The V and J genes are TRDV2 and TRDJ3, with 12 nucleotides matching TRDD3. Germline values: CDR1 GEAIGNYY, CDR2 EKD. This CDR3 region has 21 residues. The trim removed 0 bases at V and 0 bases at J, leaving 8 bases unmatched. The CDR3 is CACDTGSTGGYSSWDTRQMFF. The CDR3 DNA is TGTGCCTGTGACACCGGAAGTACTGGGGGATACAGCTCCTGGGACACCCGACAGATGTTTTTC.

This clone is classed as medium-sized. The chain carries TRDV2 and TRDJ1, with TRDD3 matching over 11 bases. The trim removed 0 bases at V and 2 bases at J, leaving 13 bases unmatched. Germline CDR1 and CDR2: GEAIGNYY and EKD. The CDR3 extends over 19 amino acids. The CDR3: CACDTVGILGDKGTDKLIF. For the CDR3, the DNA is TGTGCCTGTGACACCGTTGGAATACTGGGGGATAAGGGGACCGATAAACTCATCTTT.

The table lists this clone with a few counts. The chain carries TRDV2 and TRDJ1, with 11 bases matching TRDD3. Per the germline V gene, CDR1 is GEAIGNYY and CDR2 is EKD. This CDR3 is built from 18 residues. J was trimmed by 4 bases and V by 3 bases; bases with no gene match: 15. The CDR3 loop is CACDDVSVGDTRDDKLIF. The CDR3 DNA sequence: TGTGCCTGTGACGACGTATCGGTGGGGGATACGCGCGACGATAAACTCATCTTT.

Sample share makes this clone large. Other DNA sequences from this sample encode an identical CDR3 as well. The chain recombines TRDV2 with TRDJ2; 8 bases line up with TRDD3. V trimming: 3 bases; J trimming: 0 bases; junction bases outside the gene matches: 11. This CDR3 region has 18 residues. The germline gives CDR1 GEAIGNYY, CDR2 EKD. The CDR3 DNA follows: TGTGCCTGTGACGGTGTGGGGGATCCCGAAGCTTTGACAGCACAACTCTTCTTT. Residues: CACDGVGDPEALTAQLFF.

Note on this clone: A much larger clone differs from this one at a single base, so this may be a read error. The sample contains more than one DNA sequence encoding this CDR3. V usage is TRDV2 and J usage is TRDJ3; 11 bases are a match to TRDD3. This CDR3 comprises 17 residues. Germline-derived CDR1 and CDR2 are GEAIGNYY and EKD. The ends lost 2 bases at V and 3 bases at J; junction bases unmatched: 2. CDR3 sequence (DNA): TGTGCCTGTGACAATACTGGGGGATACTGGGACACCCGACAGATGTTTTTC. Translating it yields CACDNTGGYWDTRQMFF.

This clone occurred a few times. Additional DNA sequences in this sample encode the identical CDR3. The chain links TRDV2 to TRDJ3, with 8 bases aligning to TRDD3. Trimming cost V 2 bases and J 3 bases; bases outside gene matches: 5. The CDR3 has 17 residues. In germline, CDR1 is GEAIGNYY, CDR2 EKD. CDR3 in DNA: TGTGCCTGTGACAATACTGGGGGGTACTGGGACACCCGACAGATGTTTTTC. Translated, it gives CACDNTGGYWDTRQMFF.

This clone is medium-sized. The CDR3 is CALGDPTASYGSGGYANTDKLIF. CDR3 sequence (DNA): TGTGCTCTTGGGGACCCCACGGCTTCCTACGGTTCTGGGGGATACGCTAACACCGATAAACTCATCTTT. The chain joins TRDV1 to TRDJ1, with TRDD3 matching over 12 bases. The CDR3 has 23 residues. Per the germline V gene, CDR1 is TSWWSYY and CDR2 is QGS. V lost 3 bases, J lost 0 bases, and 23 bases stayed unmatched.

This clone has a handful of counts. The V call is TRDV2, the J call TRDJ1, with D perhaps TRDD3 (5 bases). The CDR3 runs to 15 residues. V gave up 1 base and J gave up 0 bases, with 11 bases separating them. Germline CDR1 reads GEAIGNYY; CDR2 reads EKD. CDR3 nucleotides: TGTGCCTGTGACACTCTGGGCCCGAACACCGATAAACTCATCTTT. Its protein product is CACDTLGPNTDKLIF.

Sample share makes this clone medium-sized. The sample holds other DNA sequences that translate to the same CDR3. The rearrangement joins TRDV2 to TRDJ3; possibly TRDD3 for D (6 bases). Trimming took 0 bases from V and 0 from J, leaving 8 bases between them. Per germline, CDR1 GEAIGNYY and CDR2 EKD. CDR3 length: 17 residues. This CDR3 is CACDTVLGSWDTRQMFF. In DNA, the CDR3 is TGTGCCTGTGACACCGTACTGGGCTCCTGGGACACCCGACAGATGTTTTTC.